The 21 T cell receptor beta chains presented below share a single source sample, sequenced in a study of cytomegalovirus exposure and HLA in healthy donors. The PCR used 60 Vbeta and 13 Jbeta primers. This table comes from immunoSEQ multiplex PCR, and its TCRdb copy is limited to in-frame clones, with some not included. The sample shows 100,000 to 150,000 clones, about 8.6% of them seen only once. Specimen: PBMCs. These receptors came from a middle-aged woman in good health and CMV-seropositive.

This clone has more than one count but fewer than ten. This chain uses TRBV28 with TRBJ1-1; no reliable D call. Trimming left V 6 bases short and J 6 bases short, with 8 bases between. There are 11 residues in the CDR3. Per the germline V gene, CDR1 is MDHEN and CDR2 is SYDVKM. CDR3 protein: CASRGGAEAFF. CDR3 DNA: TGTGCCAGCAGAGGAGGAGCTGAAGCTTTCTTT.

This chain links TRBV6-1 with TRBJ2-3, with a weak D call TRBD2 (6 bases). This CDR3 is built from 14 residues. V was cut by 5 bases and J by 5 bases, with 14 bases left in between. Germline assignment: CDR1 MNHNS and CDR2 SASEGT. CDR3 region: CASSRSLAEDTQYF. The DNA for the CDR3 is TGTGCCAGCAGTCGGTCCTTAGCGGAAGATACGCAGTATTTT.

In this sample, this clone turned up a few times. The chain is built from TRBV11-2 and TRBJ1-2, with D possibly matching TRBD1 (5 bases). Germline CDR1 and CDR2: SGHAT and FQNNGV. The CDR3 is 14 residues long. Trimming pared 4 bases from V and 4 bases from J, leaving 13 bases between. CDR3: CASSSAGGVYGYTF. The CDR3 DNA reads TGTGCCAGCAGCTCTGCGGGGGGGGTCTATGGCTACACCTTC.

This clone was seen a handful of times. The V call is TRBV7-2, the J call TRBJ1-4; tentative D call: TRBD1 (6 bases). The CDR3 loop spans 15 amino acids. With 5 bases removed from V and 2 bases from J, the gap between germline ends came to 12 bases. Germline V gene sequence: CDR1 SGHTA, CDR2 FQGNSA. Written as DNA, the CDR3 is TGTGCCAGCAGCCTCAGGGGCCGTACTAATGAAAAACTGTTTTTT. Translation gives CASSLRGRTNEKLFF.

The chain links TRBV5-5 to TRBJ1-2, with a tentative D call TRBD1 (6 bases). The CDR3 has 15 residues. The V and J ends lost 0 bases and 5 bases respectively, with 14 bases between them. Germline V gives CDR1 SGHKS, CDR2 YYEKEE (reference sequence). CDR3 DNA: TGTGCCAGCAGCTTGGAACAGGGTGGTGGGTATGGCTACACCTTC. It codes for CASSLEQGGGYGYTF. Drawing the rest from reference TRBV5-5 and TRBJ1-2, the complete variable domain is DAGVTQSPTHLIKTRGQQVTLRCSPISGHKSVSWYQQVLGQGPQFIFQYYEKEERGRGNFPDRFSARQFPNYSSELNVNALLLGDSALYLCASSLEQGGGYGYTFGSGTRLTVV.

The genes are TRBV27 and TRBJ1-1; unclear D gene. This CDR3 contains 13 residues. The V gene lost 7 bases and the J gene lost 4 bases, with 13 bases spanning the gap. Germline V CDR1 and CDR2: MNHEY, SMNVEV (reference sequence). The CDR3 region has the DNA TGTGCCAGCACCCTTCGGGGTAGCACTGAAGCTTTCTTT. This gives the protein CASTLRGSTEAFF.

The chain combines TRBV4-1 with TRBJ2-1; TRBD1 aligns across 9 bases. The CDR3 spans 16 residues. The ends lost 3 bases at V and 2 bases at J; junction bases unmatched: 5. Germline V gives CDR1 MGHRA, CDR2 YSYEKL. DNA of the CDR3: TGCGCCAGCAGCCAGGGACAGGGCATCACCTACAATGAGCAGTTCTTC. It codes for CASSQGQGITYNEQFF.

J is TRBJ1-5 and V is TRBV4-1, with TRBD1 identical over 7 bases. With V trimmed by 1 base and J by 0 bases, 3 bases remained unmatched. This CDR3 is 16 amino acids long. CDR1 and CDR2 from the germline V gene are MGHRA and YSYEKL. The CDR3 coding sequence is TGCGCCAGCAGCCAAGTACAGGGGAATAGCAATCAGCCCCAGCATTTT. It codes for CASSQVQGNSNQPQHF.

This clone has only a few counts. The CDR3: CASSPLTGRNTEAFF. CDR3 sequence (DNA): TGTGCCAGTAGTCCCCTGACAGGGAGGAACACTGAAGCTTTCTTT. The chain is built from TRBV19 and TRBJ1-1, with 7 bases fitting TRBD1. Per germline, CDR1 LNHDA and CDR2 SQIVND (reference sequence). Trimming cost V 5 bases and J 1 base; bases outside gene matches: 7. This CDR3 contains 15 residues. The whole variable domain, filled in from reference TRBV19 and TRBJ1-1, reads DGGITQSPKYLFRKEGQNVTLSCEQNLNHDAMYWYRQDPGQGLRLIYYSQIVNDFQKGDIAEGYSVSREKKESFPLTVTSAQKNPTAFYLCASSPLTGRNTEAFFGQGTRLTVV.

This clone appeared a few times. V gene TRBV6-6 combines with J gene TRBJ2-7; 11 nucleotides match TRBD1. Germline V lookup: CDR1 MNHNY, CDR2 SVGAGI (reference sequence). This CDR3 spans 16 amino acids. After removal of 3 bases from V and 3 bases from J, the junction contained 7 bases not matched to a gene. DNA of the CDR3: TGTGCCAGCAGTTATGGGACCGGGACAGGGGGCTACGAGCAGTACTTC. It encodes CASSYGTGTGGYEQYF.

V is TRBV18 and J is TRBJ2-7; D may be TRBD2 (6 bases). V was shortened by 5 bases and J by 2 bases, with 22 bases between the two germline ends. Germline V CDR1 and CDR2: KGHSH, LQKENI. This CDR3 contains 17 residues. This CDR3 is CASSISSGEGRTYEQYF. The DNA for the CDR3 is TGTGCCAGCTCAATATCGTCGGGGGAAGGCCGTACCTACGAGCAGTACTTC.

In its sample, this clone was seen a few times. The V call is TRBV5-1, the J call TRBJ1-1, with 10 bases that match TRBD1. Trimming cost V 4 bases and J 3 bases; bases outside gene matches: 9. Germline values: CDR1 SGHRS, CDR2 YFSETQ. The CDR3 totals 16 residues. CDR3 nucleotides: TGCGCCAGCAGCAACAGACAGGGGGCGGCTTACACTGAAGCTTTCTTT. Protein product: CASSNRQGAAYTEAFF.

The chain couples TRBV7-7 to TRBJ2-2; 9 nucleotides agree with TRBD1. With 5 bases clipped from V and 6 bases from J, the junction kept 4 bases outside the gene matches. Germline-derived CDR1 and CDR2 are SSHAT and FNYEAQ (reference sequence). This CDR3 is built from 14 residues. CDR3 region: CASSRDRVSGELFF. Written as DNA, the CDR3 is TGTGCCAGCAGCCGGGACAGGGTTTCCGGGGAGCTGTTTTTT.

This chain uses TRBV7-8 with TRBJ2-5; D call uncertain. This CDR3 comprises 13 residues. Trimming pared 2 bases from V and 5 bases from J, leaving 9 bases between. Germline values: CDR1 SGHVS, CDR2 FQNEAQ. As DNA, the CDR3 is TGTGCCAGCAGCTTAATGGGCTGGGAGACCCAGTACTTC. Translated, it gives CASSLMGWETQYF.

This clone has only a few counts. The rearrangement links TRBV7-9 to TRBJ2-7; D is unresolved. Germline assignment: CDR1 SEHNR and CDR2 FQNEAQ (reference sequence). Trimming removed 1 base at V and 2 bases at J, with 3 bases between. CDR3 size: 12 residues. The CDR3 sequence is CASSLDTYEQYF. The CDR3, as DNA: TGTGCCAGCAGCTTAGATACCTACGAGCAGTACTTC.

This clone appeared a few times. The chain links TRBV18 to TRBJ1-5, with D maybe TRBD1 (5 bases). Germline V lookup: CDR1 KGHSH, CDR2 LQKENI. V was pared by 3 bases and J by 7 bases, with 19 bases between. The CDR3 spans 16 residues. CDR3 loop: CASSPSGGDGGQPQHF. CDR3 DNA: TGTGCCAGCTCACCCTCCGGGGGGGACGGAGGGCAGCCCCAGCATTTT.

In this sample, this clone turned up a few times. Within the sample, other DNA sequences also encode this same CDR3. The rearrangement joins TRBV15 to TRBJ1-2; no clear D. The CDR3 runs to 16 residues. In germline, CDR1 is LNHNV, CDR2 YYDKDF (reference sequence). Trimming took 3 bases from V and 1 from J, leaving 15 bases between them. CDR3: CATSRGWEQVNYGYTF. The CDR3 DNA is TGTGCCACCAGCAGGGGGTGGGAGCAAGTTAACTATGGCTACACCTTC.

This clone was observed a handful of times. V gene TRBV28 combines with J gene TRBJ2-7; D remains unclear. The CDR3 extends over 16 amino acids. V lost 3 bases and J 0 bases, leaving 15 bases between the germline ends. CDR1 and CDR2 (germline): MDHEN, SYDVKM. In DNA form, the CDR3 reads TGTGCCAGCAGTTTCCAGCTACAGACCCTCTCCTACGAGCAGTACTTC. Its translation: CASSFQLQTLSYEQYF.

This rearrangement joins TRBV18 to TRBJ1-1, with no clear D. The germline V and J ends were trimmed by 1 base and 3 bases, with 12 bases remaining between them. The CDR3 consists of 15 residues. CDR1 and CDR2 from the germline V gene are KGHSH and LQKENI. This CDR3 is CASSPRSGSHTEAFF. In DNA, the CDR3 is TGTGCCAGCTCACCACGGAGTGGCAGTCACACTGAAGCTTTCTTT.

The chain recombines TRBV7-8 with TRBJ2-7; 8 nucleotides agree with TRBD2. Germline trimming cut 5 bases from V and 0 bases from J; bases unmatched to any gene: 9. The CDR3 contains 16 residues. In germline, CDR1 is SGHVS, CDR2 FQNEAQ. In nucleotides, the CDR3 is TGTGCCAGCAGCATCGTACAAGCGGGAGCCTCCTACGAGCAGTACTTC. Protein product: CASSIVQAGASYEQYF.

This clone was detected only a few times. At one of its ends the junction is not consistent with the germline gene, which may arise from a read error. The CDR3 is CASSQQGQGAISGNNIYF. As DNA, the CDR3 is TGTGCCAGCAGCCAGCAAGGACAGGGGGCAATTTCTGGAAACAACATATATTTT. The J gene is TRBJ1-3, the V gene TRBV4-2; 11 positions agree with TRBD1. Germline values: CDR1 LGHNA, CDR2 YNFKEQ. This CDR3 comprises 18 residues.